This T cell receptor beta chain was recovered during a study of regulatory T cells in long-lasting Graves disease. Study-wide results and caveats: Persistent Graves' cases showed lower TCR diversity than newly diagnosed cases.

Germline lookup yields CDR1 MNHEY and CDR2 SMNVEV (reference sequence). The CDR3 contains 14 residues. V lost 5 bases and J lost 4, with 11 bases in between. Libraries of TCR beta came from iRepertoire HTBI primers plus Arm-PCR of CDR3 regions. TCRdb processed the multiplex PCR reads anew with MiXCR; each CDR3 protein has one entry. This sample has hundreds of thousands of distinct CDR3 sequences, with about 16% found just once. In its sample, this clonotype was seen a few times. Its matching antigen is unknown. Sample time point: newly diagnosed GD, antithyroid drugs for less than 3 months. The TCR library was made from RNA that had been extracted from PBMCs in TRIzol. The same sample was also used in a study of T cells in Graves' hyperthyroidism and ophthalmopathy.

The chain recombines TRBV27 with TRBJ1-4; D is possibly TRBD1 (6 bases). The receptor was derived from a woman aged 30 to 39 with Graves disease. The sample here was peripheral blood mononuclear cells (PBMCs), taken at new diagnosis, from a patient treated with antithyroid drugs. CDR3 protein: CASSQQGYNEKLFF. The CDR3 DNA reads as TGTGCCAGCAGTCAGCAGGGGTATAATGAAAAACTGTTTTTT. Complete variable domain (other parts from reference TRBV27 and TRBJ1-4): EAQVTQNPRYLITVTGKKLTVTCSQNMNHEYMSWYRQDPGLGLRQIYYSMNVEVTDKGDVPEGYKVSRKEKRNFPLILESPSPNQTSLYFCASSQQGYNEKLFFGSGTQLSVL.